This is a list of T cell receptor beta chains from one sample in a study of blood T cell repertoires in COVID-19. The repertoire was sequenced with immunoSEQ multiplex PCR; TCRdb's copy has only in-frame clones and lacks some. Of 120,000 or so clones in the sample, roughly nine tenths were seen once. The material sequenced was peripheral blood. All receptors come from a man between 65 and 85 years old who had recovered from COVID-19. Each CDR3 is given with its conserved first and last residue. Fields, in order: clone size, J gene, V gene, D gene, CDR3 protein, CDR3 DNA. A D gene is named only where the DNA matches it firmly. Clone size appears in some rows only: once, few, many, or a class for an expanded clone.

>.|TRBJ2-5|TRBV6-6|.
CASRQVMQTQYF
TGTGCCAGCAGACAGGTGATGCAGACCCAGTACTTC
>once|TRBJ2-5|TRBV24-1|.
CATSHRETLQETQYF
TGTGCCACCAGTCATCGGGAGACCCTCCAAGAGACCCAGTACTTC
>.|TRBJ2-5|TRBV2|.
CASSENRDQETQYF
TGTGCCAGCAGTGAAAACAGGGACCAAGAGACCCAGTACTTC
>.|TRBJ1-6|TRBV6-2/TRBV6-3|.
CASSYIGTSSPLHF
TGTGCCAGCAGTTATATCGGGACAAGTTCACCCCTCCACTTT
>.|TRBJ2-1|TRBV19|TRBD1
CASQLSGQGAIDEQFF
TGTGCCAGTCAACTATCGGGACAGGGGGCAATCGATGAGCAGTTCTTC
>.|TRBJ1-2|TRBV5-1|.
CASSLIPGANYGYTF
TGCGCCAGCAGCTTAATCCCCGGTGCTAACTATGGCTACACCTTC
>.|TRBJ2-3|TRBV28|TRBD2
CASSLMTSGTDTQYF
TGTGCCAGCAGTTTGATGACTAGCGGCACAGATACGCAGTATTTT
>once|TRBJ1-1|TRBV3-1/TRBV3-2|.
CASSHRIGDGVNTEAFF
TGTGCCAGCAGCCATCGGATAGGGGATGGGGTTAACACTGAAGCTTTCTTT
>once|TRBJ2-5|TRBV5-5|TRBD2
CASSSKGLAGGTQETQYF
TGTGCCAGCAGCTCAAAGGGGCTAGCGGGAGGGACCCAAGAGACCCAGTACTTC
>.|TRBJ2-7|TRBV2|TRBD1
CASSEGPGQLYEQYF
TGTGCCAGCAGTGAAGGCCCGGGACAGCTCTACGAGCAGTACTTC
>.|TRBJ1-1|TRBV6-2/TRBV6-3|.
CASSFSLNTEAFF
TGTGCCAGCAGTTTTTCATTGAACACTGAAGCTTTCTTT
>.|TRBJ2-2|TRBV5-6|TRBD1
CASSLEPGGTGELFF
TGTGCCAGCAGCTTGGAGCCAGGGGGCACCGGGGAGCTGTTTTTT
>.|TRBJ1-1|TRBV5-4|TRBD1
CASSFSPGQRNTEAFF
TGTGCCAGCAGCTTCTCCCCGGGACAGAGGAACACTGAAGCTTTCTTT
>.|TRBJ2-7|TRBV9|TRBD1
CASSAGTGTYEQYF
TGTGCCAGCAGCGCGGGGACAGGTACCTACGAGCAGTACTTC
>.|TRBJ2-7|TRBV30|.
CAWSVQPYEQYF
TGTGCCTGGAGTGTACAGCCCTACGAGCAGTACTTC
>.|TRBJ1-1|TRBV19|.
CASKNTGWDTEAFF
TGTGCCAGTAAAAATACAGGGTGGGACACTGAAGCTTTCTTT
>.|TRBJ2-6|TRBV2|TRBD2
CASSEWSSGGSGANVLTF
TGTGCCAGCAGTGAATGGAGTAGCGGGGGCTCTGGGGCCAACGTCCTGACTTTC
>once|TRBJ2-1|TRBV28|.
CATHGAGDVSEQFF
TGTGCCACCCACGGGGCAGGGGACGTCTCTGAGCAGTTCTTC
>.|TRBJ2-1|TRBV5-1|.
CASSLVMYSGAGNNEQFF
TGCGCCAGCAGCTTGGTGATGTACTCGGGAGCCGGGAACAATGAGCAGTTCTTC
>.|TRBJ1-5|TRBV28|TRBD1
CASRDRGLGQPQHF
TGTGCCAGCAGGGACAGGGGGCTGGGTCAGCCCCAGCATTTT
>.|TRBJ2-7|TRBV15|TRBD1
CATSRRTGYSYEQYF
TGTGCCACCAGCAGACGGACAGGGTACTCCTACGAGCAGTACTTC
>.|TRBJ2-7|TRBV7-2|TRBD2
CASSTRLAGGSEQYF
TGTGCCAGCAGCACCAGACTAGCGGGAGGGAGCGAGCAGTACTTC
>.|TRBJ1-3|TRBV28|.
CASSLIGGLGSGNTIYF
TGTGCCAGCAGTCTAATCGGGGGATTGGGCTCTGGAAACACCATATATTTT
>.|TRBJ1-5|TRBV6-5|TRBD1
CASSDRGLQPQHF
TGTGCCAGCAGCGACAGGGGTCTTCAGCCCCAGCATTTT
>.|TRBJ2-5|TRBV5-4|TRBD2
CASSLFGLAGGGQETQYF
TGTGCCAGCAGCTTGTTTGGACTAGCGGGAGGAGGACAAGAGACCCAGTACTTC
>.|TRBJ2-7|TRBV6-5|TRBD1
CASSSRDRGGEQYF
TGTGCCAGCAGTTCCCGGGACAGGGGGGGCGAGCAGTACTTC